The next 11 T cell receptor beta chains were all read from a single sample in a study of beta chain features in type 1 diabetes. Sequenced material consisted of expressed TCRB transcripts (all of the isolated RNA was reverse transcribed). The repertoire was sequenced with immunoSEQ multiplex PCR; TCRdb's copy has only in-frame clones and lacks some. The sample carries 38,000 or so clones, around 64% recorded once. Sequenced input: Tregs from blood. The receptors derive from a woman aged 25 to 39 in good health.

V usage is TRBV30 and J usage is TRBJ1-4, with 7 bases that match TRBD1. The CDR3 length is 14 residues. Germline assignment: CDR1 GTSNPN and CDR2 SVGIG (reference sequence). J was trimmed by 3 bases and V by 4 bases; bases with no gene match: 5. The CDR3 coding sequence is TGTGCCTGGAACCCCGGGACAGCTAATGAAAAACTGTTTTTT. Translating gives CAWNPGTANEKLFF.

In its sample, this clone was seen once. This chain links TRBV2 with TRBJ2-1; 8 positions agree with TRBD2. In germline, CDR1 is SNHLY, CDR2 FYNNEI. Germline trimming cut 7 bases from V and 9 bases from J; bases unmatched to any gene: 11. The CDR3 consists of 14 residues. The CDR3 coding sequence is TGTGCCAGCACCCCCAACGGGAGGGCCAGTGAGCAGTTCTTC. Translating gives CASTPNGRASEQFF.

The chain employs TRBV2 and TRBJ2-7; D is perhaps TRBD1 (5 bases). Per the germline V gene, CDR1 is SNHLY and CDR2 is FYNNEI. CDR3 length: 12 amino acids. V was trimmed by 6 bases and J by 0 bases, leaving 6 bases between them. CDR3 in amino acids: CASRQVSYEQYF. Here the CDR3 DNA reads TGTGCCAGCAGACAGGTCTCCTACGAGCAGTACTTC.

This clone was found once. V usage is TRBV7-3 and J usage is TRBJ2-7; 7 nucleotides match TRBD2. From germline, CDR1 is SGHTA and CDR2 FQGTGA. V shed 5 bases, J shed 7 bases, and the junction held 23 bases outside the gene matches. The CDR3 spans 18 residues. Written as DNA, the CDR3 is TGTGCCAGCAGCCCCACCGCACCTGCGGGAGCCGGATTCTCAGAGCAGTACTTC. Translating it yields CASSPTAPAGAGFSEQYF. Variable domain in full (rest from reference TRBV7-3 and TRBJ2-7): GAGVSQTPSNKVTEKGKYVELRCDPISGHTALYWYRQSLGQGPEFLIYFQGTGAADDSGLPNDRFFAVRPEGSVSTLKIQRTERGDSAVYLCASSPTAPAGAGFSEQYFGPGTRLTVT.

The rearrangement joins TRBV28 to TRBJ2-1; TRBD2 matches at 12 bases. The germline V gene has CDR1 MDHEN and CDR2 SYDVKM. The junction had 5 bases not matched to a gene; V was cut back by 4 bases and J by 7 bases. The CDR3 extends over 15 amino acids. The CDR3 protein is CASSSLAGGPNEQFF. The DNA for the CDR3 is TGTGCCAGCAGTTCCCTAGCGGGAGGGCCGAATGAGCAGTTCTTC.

Comments on this clone: The germline gene is not matched at one end of the junction; a read error may be the cause. Within the sample, other DNA sequences also encode this same CDR3. The chain recombines TRBV19 with TRBJ1-1; 8 bases are a match to TRBD1. Germline values: CDR1 LNHDA, CDR2 SQIVND (reference sequence). The CDR3 consists of 14 residues. CDR3 loop: CASSQGGGRTEAFF. CDR3 bases: TGTGCCAGTTCACAGGGGGGAGGTCGTACTGAAGCCTTCTTT.

This sequence joins TRBV6-5 and TRBJ2-5; 8 positions agree with TRBD1. The CDR3 runs 13 residues. Germline V gene sequence: CDR1 MNHEY, CDR2 SVGAGI. V was clipped by 6 bases and J by 2 bases; unmatched bases: 2. The CDR3 loop reads CASRWTGQETQYF. CDR3 sequence (DNA): TGTGCCAGCAGATGGACAGGGCAAGAGACCCAGTACTTC.

J is TRBJ2-7 and V is TRBV5-5, with D possibly TRBD1 on 5 matching bases. Germline loops: CDR1 SGHKS, CDR2 YYEKEE (reference sequence). The CDR3 covers 15 residues. Trimming left V 5 bases short and J 2 bases short, with 17 bases between. CDR3 region: CASSYLQGLTYEQYF. The CDR3 DNA follows: TGTGCCAGCAGTTACCTCCAGGGTTTGACCTACGAGCAGTACTTC.

The rearrangement links TRBV25-1 to TRBJ2-6; D is uncertain. This CDR3 has 15 amino acids. Trimming removed 6 bases from V and 0 bases from J, with 9 bases in between. Per germline, CDR1 MGHDK and CDR2 SYGVNS. CDR3 amino acids: CASSPSASGANVLTF. Written as DNA, the CDR3 is TGTGCCAGCAGCCCGAGCGCCTCTGGGGCCAACGTCCTGACTTTC. The full variable domain, completed using reference TRBV25-1 and TRBJ2-6, is EADIYQTPRYLVIGTGKKITLECSQTMGHDKMYWYQQDPGMELHLIHYSYGVNSTEKGDLSSESTVSRIRTEHFPLTLESARPSHTSQYLCASSPSASGANVLTFGAGSRLTVL.

The rearrangement joins TRBV4-1 to TRBJ2-1, with TRBD2 identical over 8 bases. The germline V gene has CDR1 MGHRA and CDR2 YSYEKL. Germline trimming cut 1 base from V and 0 bases from J; bases unmatched to any gene: 8. The CDR3 has 18 amino acids. CDR3 residues: CASSQVTWSGSSYNEQFF. CDR3 nucleotides: TGCGCCAGCAGCCAAGTAACCTGGAGCGGGAGCTCCTACAATGAGCAGTTCTTC.

The gene calls are TRBV28 and TRBJ1-5, with TRBD1 identical over 9 bases. Trimming cost V 3 bases and J 7 bases; bases outside gene matches: 7. The CDR3 has 15 amino acids. From germline, CDR1 is MDHEN and CDR2 SYDVKM. CDR3 in amino acids: CASSFVGQGWQPQHF. The CDR3 DNA is TGTGCCAGCAGTTTCGTCGGACAGGGGTGGCAGCCCCAGCATTTT.